One T cell receptor beta chain is described in this entry. This sample stems from a study of technical replicates of blood from several donors. Libraries were prepared by immunoSEQ multiplex PCR; TCRdb keeps only in-frame clonotypes and omits some of them. Of about 76,000 clones listed, around 90% are singletons. There are 15 residues in the CDR3. The germline V gene has CDR1 MRHNA and CDR2 SNTAGT. Trimming cost V 3 bases and J 3 bases; bases outside gene matches: 5. The sample consisted of T cells isolated from PBMCs. The J gene is TRBJ2-1, the V gene TRBV6-4; 7 bases agree with TRBD2. This receptor was taken from a human donor in good health. In DNA, the CDR3 is TGTGCCAGCAGTGAGGGAGGGACCCTCTACAATGAGCAGTTCTTC. Protein product: CASSEGGTLYNEQFF.